Listed here are 21 T cell receptor beta chains from one sample, sequenced in a study of blood T cell repertoires in COVID-19. Sequencing was performed with immunoSEQ multiplex PCR; in TCRdb, only in-frame clones are kept and a portion is missing. Altogether 110,000 to 150,000 clones are present, roughly 80% being singletons, with the ten largest covering 5% to 6.5%. Sequencing input: PBMCs or T cells enriched from blood (not recorded which). The receptors shown here come from a woman aged 45-59 years who had recovered from COVID-19.

The gene calls are TRBV28 and TRBJ1-2; D might be TRBD1 (5 bases). The CDR3 loop spans 12 amino acids. Germline CDR1 and CDR2: MDHEN and SYDVKM. V shed 5 bases and J shed 8 bases, with 12 bases lying between them. The chain's CDR3 is CASSRQGRGYTF. CDR3 nucleotide sequence: TGTGCCAGCAGTCGCCAGGGTCGGGGCTACACCTTC.

This clone occurred once. The chain couples TRBV7-7 to TRBJ2-5; TRBD2 might be the D (6 bases). V was trimmed by 4 bases and J by 1 base, leaving 10 bases between them. Germline CDR1 and CDR2: SSHAT and FNYEAQ (reference sequence). There are 14 residues in the CDR3. This chain's CDR3 is CASSSGLFQETQYF. In DNA, the CDR3 is TGTGCCAGCAGCTCAGGACTATTCCAAGAGACCCAGTACTTC. The complete variable domain, with remaining parts taken from reference TRBV7-7 and TRBJ2-5, reads GAGVSQSPRYKVTKRGQDVTLRCDPISSHATLYWYQQALGQGPEFLTYFNYEAQPDKSGLPSDRFSAERPEGSISTLTIQRTEQRDSAMYRCASSSGLFQETQYFGPGTRLLVL.

The CDR3 spells CASSLYRSYRERGTDTQYF. The CDR3 DNA follows: TGTGCCAGCAGCTTGTACCGGAGCTACAGGGAGAGGGGCACAGATACGCAGTATTTT. The chain couples TRBV5-6 to TRBJ2-3; tentative D call: TRBD1 (6 bases). The CDR3 runs 19 residues. Germline V gene data show CDR1 as SGHDT and CDR2 as YYEEEE. Deletions cut 1 base from V and 1 base from J, with 22 bases between.

The chain joins TRBV7-6 to TRBJ2-5, with 8 bases fitting TRBD1. Germline V gives CDR1 SGHVS, CDR2 FNYEAQ. With 1 base clipped from V and 4 bases from J, the junction kept 5 bases outside the gene matches. This CDR3 has 15 residues. The CDR3 bases are TGTGCCAGCAGCTTAGGACACACAGGGGGAGAGACCCAGTACTTC. As protein: CASSLGHTGGETQYF.

CDR3 DNA: TGTGCCAGCAGCAAACAAAACAGGGGCTCGTTGTCGGCTTTCTTT. Amino acid sequence: CASSKQNRGSLSAFF. The J gene is TRBJ1-1, the V gene TRBV21-1; TRBD1, as called in the table, went unchecked against the DNA. TRBV21-1 is a listed pseudogene. The CDR3 spans 15 residues.

There are a few counts of this clone. The CDR3 DNA reads TGTGCCAGCAGCAAAGGTACAGGGCGGGCCGGGGAGCTGTTTTTT. This sequence encodes CASSKGTGRAGELFF. The chain joins TRBV21-1 to TRBJ2-2; TRBD1 is the table's D call, not checked against the DNA. TRBV21-1 corresponds to a pseudogene. This CDR3 has 15 amino acids.

The J gene is TRBJ1-4, the V gene TRBV15; TRBD1 aligns across 10 bases. This CDR3 comprises 17 residues. Trimming took 1 base from V and 4 from J; bases not matched to a gene: 6. Germline V lookup: CDR1 LNHNV, CDR2 YYDKDF (reference sequence). The DNA for the CDR3 is TGTGCCACCAGCAGAGGCCGAGGGACAGGGGATAATGAAAAACTGTTTTTT. This encodes CATSRGRGTGDNEKLFF.

The rearrangement links TRBV5-1 to TRBJ2-3, with 9 bases identical to TRBD2. Germline V gene lookup returns CDR1 SGHRS and CDR2 YFSETQ. The CDR3 spans 15 residues. Trimming took 2 bases from V and 1 from J; bases not matched to a gene: 2. This CDR3 reads CASSFASGGTDTQYF. The CDR3 DNA follows: TGCGCCAGCAGCTTCGCTAGCGGGGGCACAGATACGCAGTATTTT.

This clone was observed a single time. The rearrangement links TRBV9 to TRBJ1-4; 8 positions agree with TRBD1. The CDR3 totals 16 residues. Looked up from germline, CDR1 is SGDLS and CDR2 is YYNGEE. Germline trimming cut 2 bases from V and 5 bases from J; bases unmatched to any gene: 8. The CDR3 DNA reads TGTGCCAGCAGCGTTGGTCAGACAGGGGAAAATGAAAAACTGTTTTTT. It is translated as CASSVGQTGENEKLFF.

The chain is built from TRBV18 and TRBJ2-7, with 8 positions matching TRBD1. The CDR3 has 19 residues. V lost 3 bases, J lost 1 base, and 17 bases stayed unmatched. Germline assignment: CDR1 KGHSH and CDR2 LQKENI. CDR3: CASSPPGQETSLGSYEQYV. DNA for the CDR3: TGTGCCAGCTCACCCCCGGGACAGGAGACCAGCCTTGGTTCCTACGAGCAGTACGTC.

The rearrangement links TRBV7-6 to TRBJ1-4, with D hard to call. Trimming removed 8 bases at V and 0 bases at J, with 16 bases between. The CDR3 runs 16 residues. Germline CDR1 and CDR2: SGHVS and FNYEAQ. CDR3 DNA sequence: TGTGCCAGCGGTAGAGAAGTGACAACAACTAATGAAAAACTGTTTTTT. Translating gives CASGREVTTTNEKLFF.

The genes are TRBV6-5 and TRBJ2-1; TRBD2 matches 12 bases. The CDR3 covers 16 residues. V lost 3 bases, J lost 8 bases, and 8 bases stayed unmatched. Germline CDR1 MNHEY, CDR2 SVGAGI. CDR3 nucleotides: TGTGCCAGCAGTTATCGCCTAGCGGGGGGGCGGGATGAGCAGTTCTTC. Amino acid sequence: CASSYRLAGGRDEQFF.

The chain joins TRBV16 to TRBJ1-2; 7 nucleotides align to TRBD1. CDR3 length: 14 amino acids. The germline V gene has CDR1 KGHSY and CDR2 FQNENV. V shed 4 bases, J shed 1 base, and the junction held 3 bases outside the gene matches. CDR3 residues: CASSRDSDNYGYTF. The DNA of the CDR3 is TGTGCCAGCAGCCGGGACAGTGATAACTATGGCTACACCTTC. Complete variable domain (other parts from reference TRBV16 and TRBJ1-2): GEEVAQTPKHLVRGEGQKAKLYCAPIKGHSYVFWYQQVLKNEFKFLISFQNENVFDETGMPKERFSAKCLPNSPCSLEIQATKLEDSAVYFCASSRDSDNYGYTFGSGTRLTVV.

On this clone: An end of the junction does not agree with germline; a read error may underlie this. The chain couples TRBV11-2 to TRBJ2-7, with 10 bases aligning to TRBD2. The CDR3 is 17 residues long. CDR1 and CDR2 (germline): SGHAT, FQNNGV. CDR3 nucleotide sequence: TGTGTCAGCAGCTTAAGGACTAGCGGAACGATACCCTACGAGCAGTACTTC. Translated: CVSSLRTSGTIPYEQYF.

The J gene is TRBJ2-2, the V gene TRBV5-1; 8 nucleotides agree with TRBD1. The V gene end was trimmed by 3 bases and the J gene end by 1 base; junction bases not matched to a gene: 2. The CDR3 is 15 residues long. CDR1 and CDR2 (germline): SGHRS, YFSETQ. The CDR3 DNA reads as TGCGCCAGCAGCTGGGGGACAGGGAACACCGGGGAGCTGTTTTTT. This encodes CASSWGTGNTGELFF.

The rearrangement uses TRBV2 and TRBJ2-3; 9 bases map to TRBD1. CDR3 size: 14 residues. V shed 7 bases, J shed 6 bases, and the junction held 8 bases outside the gene matches. Germline assignment: CDR1 SNHLY and CDR2 FYNNEI. The CDR3 region is CASTEQGALDTQYF. The CDR3 DNA is TGTGCCAGCACCGAACAGGGGGCCCTGGATACGCAGTATTTT.

The rearrangement links TRBV7-2 to TRBJ1-2; tentative D call: TRBD1 (5 bases). CDR3 length: 14 residues. Germline CDR1 and CDR2: SGHTA and FQGNSA. Trimming stripped 5 bases from V and 3 bases from J, with 13 bases between. The CDR3: CASSNSGGYYGYTF. The DNA of the CDR3 is TGTGCCAGCAGCAATTCGGGGGGTTACTATGGCTACACCTTC.

The rearrangement joins TRBV2 to TRBJ1-3; TRBD1 aligns across 7 bases. This CDR3 spans 14 amino acids. The germline V gene encodes CDR1 SNHLY and CDR2 FYNNEI. V was clipped by 5 bases and J by 4 bases; unmatched bases: 5. CDR3 region: CASSPGQLGNTIYF. DNA for the CDR3: TGTGCCAGCAGTCCGGGACAGCTAGGAAACACCATATATTTT.

As for this clone: A far larger clone differs by one base, so this is likely a read error. The chain is built from TRBV7-3 and TRBJ2-2, with 9 bases fitting TRBD1. The CDR3 has 15 residues. Germline CDR1 is SGHTA and CDR2 is FQGTGA. Trimming cost V 2 bases and J 3 bases; bases outside gene matches: 1. The CDR3 is CASSLGDRDTGELFF. The CDR3 bases are TGTGCCAGCAGCTTAGGGGACAGGGACACCGGGGAGCTGTTTTTT. Full variable domain (rest looked up from reference TRBV7-3 and TRBJ2-2): GAGVSQTPSNKVTEKGKYVELRCDPISGHTALYWYRQSLGQGPEFLIYFQGTGAADDSGLPNDRFFAVRPEGSVSTLKIQRTERGDSAVYLCASSLGDRDTGELFFGEGSRLTVL.

The chain combines TRBV11-1 with TRBJ1-4, with TRBD1 matching 9 bases. CDR3 size: 15 residues. CDR1 is SGHAT, CDR2 FQDESV, per germline (reference sequence). Losses at the gene ends were 1 base for V and 7 bases for J; bases not matched to a gene: 4. The CDR3 loop is CASSLGGDRAEKLFF. Here the CDR3 DNA reads TGTGCCAGCAGCTTAGGCGGGGACAGGGCTGAAAAACTGTTTTTT. The entire variable domain, with the rest obtained from reference TRBV11-1 and TRBJ1-4, is as follows: EAEVAQSPRYKITEKSQAVAFWCDPISGHATLYWYRQILGQGPELLVQFQDESVVDDSQLPKDRFSAERLKGVDSTLKIQPAELGDSAMYLCASSLGGDRAEKLFFGSGTQLSVL.

This chain uses TRBV7-8 with TRBJ2-2, with 7 bases that match TRBD1. The germline CDR1 and CDR2 sequences are SGHVS and FQNEAQ. The CDR3 length is 14 residues. Trimming took 5 bases from V and 1 from J; bases not matched to a gene: 1. CDR3 protein: CASSRTGNTGELFF. In nucleotides, the CDR3 is TGTGCCAGCAGCCGGACAGGGAACACCGGGGAGCTGTTTTTT.